The 27 T cell receptor beta chains reported below all come from one sample, sequenced in a study of blood T cell repertoires in COVID-19 (dated by TCRdb to the early 2020s). The method was the immunoSEQ multiplex PCR assay. TCRdb's version of the immuneACCESS table is confined to in-frame rearrangements and falls short of the full clone set. An unresolved V gene accounts for under half of the shortfall where checked; the remainder is of unknown origin. A total of about 110,000 clones appear in this sample, roughly four fifths of them only once. The ten largest clones add up to approximately 17% of the sample. What was sequenced was peripheral blood. Receptors originate from a woman aged 55-70 years with acute or convalescent COVID-19.

The chain has TRBV29-1 and TRBJ1-1; the match to TRBD1 covers 8 bases. V gave up 7 bases and J gave up 0 bases; unmatched junction bases: 7. CDR1 and CDR2 (germline): SQVTM, ANQGSEA. This CDR3 contains 14 residues. CDR3 amino acids: CSAGQGAMNTEAFF. The CDR3 nucleotides are TGCAGCGCTGGGCAGGGGGCGATGAACACTGAAGCTTTCTTT.

The gene calls are TRBV11-3 and TRBJ2-2; 7 bases align to TRBD1. The J segment lost 4 bases and the V segment lost 1 base, leaving 3 bases of the junction unmatched. This CDR3 region has 15 residues. Germline CDR1 reads SGHNT; CDR2 reads YENEEA. As DNA, the CDR3 is TGTGCCAGCAGCTTAGGGGACAGTCTCACCGGGGAGCTGTTTTTT. Translation: CASSLGDSLTGELFF.

The V gene is TRBV11-2, the J gene TRBJ2-7; 7 bases agree with TRBD1. The CDR3 length is 13 residues. CDR1 SGHAT and CDR2 FQNNGV come from the germline V gene. The J segment lost 5 bases and the V segment lost 3 bases, leaving 4 bases of the junction unmatched. The CDR3 here is CASSLMTGNEQYF. Written as DNA, the CDR3 is TGTGCCAGCAGCTTGATGACAGGGAACGAGCAGTACTTC.

V and J are TRBV6-1 and TRBJ2-7; 13 nucleotides align to TRBD2. The length of the CDR3 is 16 residues. The V and J ends lost 4 bases and 7 bases, in that order; junction bases with no gene match: 10. Germline V gives CDR1 MNHNS, CDR2 SASEGT. The CDR3 DNA is TGTGCCAGCAGTGCCTGGACTAGCGGGGGTTCTAGGGAGCAGTACTTC. Amino acid sequence: CASSAWTSGGSREQYF.

This clone was recorded at least ten times. J is TRBJ1-2 and V is TRBV5-6; D ambiguous. CDR3 size: 14 residues. Trimming shortened V by 6 bases and J by 1 base, and 13 bases separated the two germline ends. Germline V gives CDR1 SGHDT, CDR2 YYEEEE. The CDR3, as DNA: TGTGCCAGCACGCCTGAGAGGGATAACTATGGCTACACCTTC. The encoded protein is CASTPERDNYGYTF. The full variable domain, in which reference TRBV5-6 and TRBJ1-2 provide the parts outside the CDR3, is DAGVTQSPTHLIKTRGQQVTLRCSPKSGHDTVSWYQQALGQGPQFIFQYYEEEERQRGNFPDRFSGHQFPNYSSELNVNALLLGDSALYLCASTPERDNYGYTFGSGTRLTVV.

The rearrangement links TRBV7-2 to TRBJ2-2, with 7 bases identical to TRBD1. CDR1 is SGHTA, CDR2 FQGNSA, per germline. V lost 6 bases and J lost 1; bases outside the gene matches: 8. This CDR3 is 16 amino acids long. CDR3 DNA: TGTGCCAGCAGAGCTCCCGGGACAGAGAACACCGGGGAGCTGTTTTTT. Protein product: CASRAPGTENTGELFF.

The chain couples TRBV6-2 or TRBV6-3 to TRBJ2-1; TRBD2 is a possible D gene (6 bases). The CDR3 spans 13 residues. CDR1 is MNHEY, CDR2 SVGEGT, per germline. Trimming took 5 bases from V and 12 from J, leaving 17 bases between them. The CDR3 protein is CASSHELASGQFF. CDR3 in DNA: TGTGCCAGCAGTCACGAACTAGCTTCAGGGCAGTTCTTC.

The J gene is TRBJ2-5, the V gene TRBV11-3; possibly TRBD2 for D (5 bases). This CDR3 contains 12 residues. Germline lookup yields CDR1 SGHNT and CDR2 YENEEA. V was trimmed by 1 base and J by 5 bases, leaving 5 bases between them. The CDR3 DNA reads TGTGCCAGCAGCTTAGCGGGGGAGACCCAGTACTTC. Protein sequence: CASSLAGETQYF.

This clone was picked up one time. V usage is TRBV28 and J usage is TRBJ2-1, with 11 bases matching TRBD1. The CDR3 has 16 amino acids. Trimming cost V 5 bases and J 9 bases; bases outside gene matches: 12. Germline V gene sequence: CDR1 MDHEN, CDR2 SYDVKM. CDR3 sequence (DNA): TGTGCCAGCAGTCCCCGGGACAGGGGGTATGTGGCTGAGCAGTTCTTC. Translating it yields CASSPRDRGYVAEQFF.

This sequence joins TRBV21-1 and TRBJ1-6. TRBV21-1 is a pseudogene segment. The CDR3 covers 14 residues. The CDR3 here is CASSKGEGLSPLHF. The CDR3 region has the DNA TGTGCCAGCAGCAAAGGGGAGGGCTTATCACCCCTCCACTTT.

The J gene is TRBJ2-7, the V gene TRBV7-2; 7 positions agree with TRBD2. V was clipped by 5 bases and J by 4 bases; unmatched bases: 11. Germline V gene sequence: CDR1 SGHTA, CDR2 FQGNSA. The CDR3 is 15 residues long. The CDR3 sequence: CASSQSRDYNYEQYF. The CDR3 DNA is TGTGCCAGCAGCCAAAGCCGGGACTACAATTACGAGCAGTACTTC.

The genes are TRBV6-5 and TRBJ2-1, with 13 bases aligning to TRBD2. CDR3 length equals 13 residues. V lost 6 bases to trimming and J lost 10 bases; unmatched junction nucleotides: 3. The germline gives CDR1 MNHEY, CDR2 SVGAGI. CDR3 in DNA: TGTGCCAGCAGGATGGGACTAGCGGGGGAGCAGTTCTTC. Translated: CASRMGLAGEQFF.

The V call is TRBV18, the J call TRBJ1-1, with a tentative D call TRBD1 (6 bases). This CDR3 contains 16 residues. Trimming took off 3 bases at V and 1 base at J, with 15 bases between the two ends. CDR1 and CDR2 from the germline V gene are KGHSH and LQKENI. The CDR3 protein is CASSPNRAGENTEAFF. CDR3 DNA: TGTGCCAGCTCACCTAACAGGGCTGGCGAGAACACTGAAGCTTTCTTT. The entire variable domain, with the rest obtained from reference TRBV18 and TRBJ1-1, is as follows: NAGVMQNPRHLVRRRGQEARLRCSPMKGHSHVYWYRQLPEEGLKFMVYLQKENIIDESGMPKERFSAEFPKEGPSILRIQQVVRGDSAAYFCASSPNRAGENTEAFFGQGTRLTVV.

The genes are TRBV6-5 and TRBJ2-7, with TRBD1 identical over 7 bases. The CDR3 sequence is 14 residues long. Germline CDR1 and CDR2: MNHEY and SVGAGI. The CDR3 loop reads CASASEAGGYEQYF. As DNA, the CDR3 is TGTGCTTCCGCCTCAGAGGCAGGGGGCTACGAGCAGTACTTC.

The gene calls are TRBV24-1 and TRBJ1-1; 12 bases are a match to TRBD1. This CDR3 contains 15 residues. The V and J ends lost 5 bases and 5 bases, in that order; junction bases with no gene match: 5. CDR1 is KGHDR, CDR2 SFDVKD, per germline. Here the CDR3 DNA reads TGTGCCACCAGTGCGGGACAGGGGGCGCGGACTGAAGCTTTCTTT. Residues: CATSAGQGARTEAFF.

V usage is TRBV7-9 and J usage is TRBJ1-2, with TRBD1 as a possible D gene (5 bases). The CDR3 is 14 residues long. Trimming took off 5 bases at V and 7 bases at J, with 17 bases between the two ends. The V gene's germline CDR1 is SEHNR and CDR2 FQNEAQ (reference sequence). The DNA of the CDR3 is TGTGCCAGCAGCCGACGGGCAGGGTACGGTGGCTACACCTTC. The encoded protein is CASSRRAGYGGYTF.

This clone turned up a few times. The chain uses TRBV7-7 and TRBJ2-3; D perhaps matches TRBD1 (5 bases). The CDR3 sequence is 15 residues long. V lost 5 bases, J lost 2 bases, and 14 bases lay in between. The germline CDR1 and CDR2 sequences are SSHAT and FNYEAQ (reference sequence). This CDR3 reads CASSLLDSYTDTQYF. In nucleotides, the CDR3 is TGTGCCAGCAGCCTCCTCGACAGTTACACAGATACGCAGTATTTT.

This clone has just one count. The V gene is TRBV18, the J gene TRBJ2-5; D possibly corresponds to TRBD1 (6 bases). This CDR3 comprises 14 residues. V was shortened by 5 bases and J by 5 bases, with 15 bases between the two germline ends. Germline V gene sequence: CDR1 KGHSH, CDR2 LQKENI. The CDR3 DNA is TGTGCCAGCTCAACCATGGGGACATGGGAGACCCAGTACTTC. Translation gives CASSTMGTWETQYF. Combining the CDR3 with reference TRBV18 and TRBJ2-5 gives the whole variable domain NAGVMQNPRHLVRRRGQEARLRCSPMKGHSHVYWYRQLPEEGLKFMVYLQKENIIDESGMPKERFSAEFPKEGPSILRIQQVVRGDSAAYFCASSTMGTWETQYFGPGTRLLVL.

The CDR3 loop is CASSLESGGLTDTQYF. In DNA, the CDR3 is TGCGCCAGCAGCTTGGAGAGCGGGGGACTCACAGATACGCAGTATTTT. The chain recombines TRBV5-1 with TRBJ2-3; 8 bases line up with TRBD2. Germline CDR1 is SGHRS and CDR2 is YFSETQ. Trimming cost V 0 bases and J 2 bases; bases outside gene matches: 5. The CDR3 is 16 residues long.

The CDR3 region is CASSPELGAGNYGYTF. DNA for the CDR3: TGCGCCAGCAGCCCAGAATTGGGGGCAGGGAACTATGGCTACACCTTC. V usage is TRBV4-3 and J usage is TRBJ1-2, with D possibly matching TRBD1 (6 bases). CDR3 size: 16 residues. Germline V gives CDR1 LGHNA, CDR2 YSLEER. The V end lost 4 bases, the J end lost 2 bases, and 17 bases lay between the germline ends.

This rearrangement joins TRBV4-1 to TRBJ1-2, with 10 nucleotides matching TRBD1. V shed 5 bases, J shed 0 bases, and the junction held 6 bases outside the gene matches. Germline-derived CDR1 and CDR2 are MGHRA and YSYEKL. This CDR3 region has 16 residues. CDR3 in amino acids: CASSVGQGVPNYGYTF. CDR3 in DNA: TGCGCCAGCAGCGTAGGACAGGGGGTACCTAACTATGGCTACACCTTC.

The genes are TRBV6-5 and TRBJ1-2; TRBD1 matches 11 bases. Germline trimming cut 6 bases from V and 8 bases from J; bases unmatched to any gene: 8. This CDR3 region has 14 residues. The germline gives CDR1 MNHEY, CDR2 SVGAGI. The CDR3 reads CASRTAGTGGGYTF. DNA of the CDR3: TGTGCCAGCAGAACCGCCGGGACAGGGGGAGGCTACACCTTC.

This chain connects TRBV30 to TRBJ2-3, with a weak D call TRBD2 (6 bases). Germline-derived CDR1 and CDR2 are GTSNPN and SVGIG (reference sequence). The CDR3 spans 15 residues. The V end was cut by 0 bases, the J end by 0 bases, with 10 bases between. The CDR3 DNA follows: TGTGCCTGGAGTGTCCTGGGGACTAGCACAGATACGCAGTATTTT. The encoded protein is CAWSVLGTSTDTQYF. The full variable domain, rest sourced from reference TRBV30 and TRBJ2-3, is SQTIHQWPATLVQPVGSPLSLECTVEGTSNPNLYWYRQAAGRGLQLLFYSVGIGQISSEVPQNLSASRPQDRQFILSSKKLLLSDSGFYLCAWSVLGTSTDTQYFGPGTRLTVL.

The rearrangement uses TRBV6-5 and TRBJ2-7; D is perhaps TRBD2 (7 bases). Trimming pared 2 bases from V and 2 bases from J, leaving 16 bases between. Per germline, CDR1 MNHEY and CDR2 SVGAGI. This CDR3 spans 16 amino acids. The CDR3 sequence: CASSYAVGGATYEQYF. CDR3 nucleotides: TGTGCCAGCAGTTACGCAGTGGGGGGGGCTACCTACGAGCAGTACTTC.

In DNA, the CDR3 is TGTGCCAGCAAATTCGGCTACAGGGGAAGCGAGCAGTACTTC. Encoded protein: CASKFGYRGSEQYF. This chain uses TRBV2 with TRBJ2-7; 7 nucleotides match TRBD1. The CDR3 has 14 amino acids. Germline lookup yields CDR1 SNHLY and CDR2 FYNNEI. V dropped 7 bases and J dropped 6; count of bases not matched to a gene: 12.

This rearrangement joins TRBV7-2 to TRBJ1-2; weak D call: TRBD1 (6 bases). Trimming took 5 bases from V and 5 from J, leaving 18 bases between them. This CDR3 region has 15 residues. Germline values: CDR1 SGHTA, CDR2 FQGNSA. Here the CDR3 reads CASSAPDRPGYGYTF. The CDR3 nucleotides are TGTGCCAGCAGCGCCCCCGACAGGCCCGGGTATGGCTACACCTTC.

The chain uses TRBV3-1 (or the pseudogene TRBV3-2) and TRBJ1-4; D gene unclear. Germline lookup yields CDR1 LGHDT and CDR2 YNNKEL (reference sequence). The length of the CDR3 is 14 residues. The germline V and J ends were trimmed by 3 bases and 3 bases, with 8 bases remaining between them. The CDR3 DNA sequence: TGTGCCAGCAGCCATCAGTTCTCTAATGAAAAACTGTTTTTT. As protein: CASSHQFSNEKLFF.